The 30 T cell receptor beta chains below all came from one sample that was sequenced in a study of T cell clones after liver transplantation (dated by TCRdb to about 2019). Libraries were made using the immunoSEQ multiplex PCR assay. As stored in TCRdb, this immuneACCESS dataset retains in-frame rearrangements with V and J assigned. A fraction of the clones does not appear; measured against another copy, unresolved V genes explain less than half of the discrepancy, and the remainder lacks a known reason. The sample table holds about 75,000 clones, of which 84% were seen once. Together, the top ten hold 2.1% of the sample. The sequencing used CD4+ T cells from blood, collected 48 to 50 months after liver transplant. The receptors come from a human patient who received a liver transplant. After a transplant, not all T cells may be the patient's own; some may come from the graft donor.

The chain's CDR3 is CASSPRGETQYF. The CDR3 DNA sequence: TGTGCCAGCAGTCCCAGGGGAGAGACCCAGTACTTC. The rearrangement links TRBV6-6 to TRBJ2-5; weak D call: TRBD1 (6 bases). The CDR3 runs to 12 residues. Trimming pared 5 bases from V and 4 bases from J, leaving 8 bases between. Germline V lookup: CDR1 MNHNY, CDR2 SVGAGI (reference sequence).

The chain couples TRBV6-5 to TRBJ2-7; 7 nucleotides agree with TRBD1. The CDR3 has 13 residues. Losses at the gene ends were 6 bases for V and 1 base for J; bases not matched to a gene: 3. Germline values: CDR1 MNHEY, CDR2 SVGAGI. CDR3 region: CASRMTGSYEQYF. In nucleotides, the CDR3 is TGTGCCAGCAGGATGACAGGGTCCTACGAGCAGTACTTC.

CDR3 sequence: CASSGVGSQETQYF. Here the CDR3 DNA reads TGTGCCAGCAGTGGGGTTGGGAGTCAAGAGACCCAGTACTTC. The gene calls are TRBV5-6 and TRBJ2-5, with D possibly matching TRBD2 (5 bases). The CDR3 spans 14 residues. Trimming pared 5 bases from V and 2 bases from J, leaving 13 bases between. Germline CDR1 is SGHDT and CDR2 is YYEEEE.

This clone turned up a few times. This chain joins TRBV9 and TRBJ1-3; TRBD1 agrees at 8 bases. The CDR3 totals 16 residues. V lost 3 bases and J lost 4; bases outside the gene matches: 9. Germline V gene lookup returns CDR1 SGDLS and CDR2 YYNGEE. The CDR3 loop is CASSETHRGIGNTIYF. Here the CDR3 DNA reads TGTGCCAGCAGCGAGACGCACAGGGGGATCGGAAACACCATATATTTT.

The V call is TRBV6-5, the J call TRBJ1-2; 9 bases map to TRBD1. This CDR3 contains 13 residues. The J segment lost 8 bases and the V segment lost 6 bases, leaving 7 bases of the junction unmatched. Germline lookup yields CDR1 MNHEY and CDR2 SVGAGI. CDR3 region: CASSSGQGRGYTF. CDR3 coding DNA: TGTGCCAGCAGCTCGGGACAGGGAAGGGGCTACACCTTC.

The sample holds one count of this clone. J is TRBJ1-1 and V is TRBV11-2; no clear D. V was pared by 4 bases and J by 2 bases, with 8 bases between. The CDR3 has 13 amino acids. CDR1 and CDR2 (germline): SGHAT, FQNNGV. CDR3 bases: TGTGCCAGCAGCTCCCTACTAAACACTGAAGCTTTCTTT. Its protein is CASSSLLNTEAFF. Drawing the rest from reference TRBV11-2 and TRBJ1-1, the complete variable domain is EAGVAQSPRYKIIEKRQSVAFWCNPISGHATLYWYQQILGQGPKLLIQFQNNGVVDDSQLPKDRFSAERLKGVDSTLKIQPAKLEDSAVYLCASSSLLNTEAFFGQGTRLTVV.

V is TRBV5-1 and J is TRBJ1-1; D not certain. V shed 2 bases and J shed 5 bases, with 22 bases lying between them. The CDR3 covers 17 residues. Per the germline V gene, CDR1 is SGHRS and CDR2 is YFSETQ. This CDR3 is CASSFGDSGTTVTEAFF. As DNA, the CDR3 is TGCGCCAGCAGCTTTGGAGATTCTGGAACTACAGTTACTGAAGCTTTCTTT.

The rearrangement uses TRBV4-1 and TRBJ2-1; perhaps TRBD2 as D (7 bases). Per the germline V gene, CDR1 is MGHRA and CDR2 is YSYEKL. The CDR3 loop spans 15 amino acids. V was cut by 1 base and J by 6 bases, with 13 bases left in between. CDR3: CASSQGGGGSNEQFF. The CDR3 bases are TGCGCCAGCAGCCAAGGGGGGGGCGGGTCCAATGAGCAGTTCTTC.

The CDR3 nucleotides read TGTGCCAGCAGTTATGCGGGGACGGGCTCGGAGACCCAGTACTTC. It yields the protein CASSYAGTGSETQYF. The V call is TRBV6-5, the J call TRBJ2-5, with TRBD2 as a possible D gene (6 bases). From germline, CDR1 is MNHEY and CDR2 SVGAGI. Trimming took 3 bases from V and 5 from J, leaving 16 bases between them. The CDR3 spans 15 residues.

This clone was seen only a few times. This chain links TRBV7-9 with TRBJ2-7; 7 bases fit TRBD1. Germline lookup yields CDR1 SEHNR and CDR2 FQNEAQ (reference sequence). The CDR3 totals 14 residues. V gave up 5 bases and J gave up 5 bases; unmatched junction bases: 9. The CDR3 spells CASSPGTVTHEQYF. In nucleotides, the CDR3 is TGTGCCAGCAGCCCCGGGACAGTCACCCACGAGCAGTACTTC.

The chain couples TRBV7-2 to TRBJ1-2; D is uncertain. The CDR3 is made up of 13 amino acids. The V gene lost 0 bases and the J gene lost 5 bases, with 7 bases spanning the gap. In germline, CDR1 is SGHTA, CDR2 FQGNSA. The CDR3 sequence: CASSLAVVYGYTF. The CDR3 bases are TGTGCCAGCAGCTTAGCAGTAGTTTATGGCTACACCTTC.

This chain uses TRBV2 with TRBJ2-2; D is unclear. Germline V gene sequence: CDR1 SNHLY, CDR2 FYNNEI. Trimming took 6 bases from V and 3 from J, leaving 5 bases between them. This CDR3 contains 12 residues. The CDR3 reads CASRIHTGELFF. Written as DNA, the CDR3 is TGTGCCAGCAGAATTCACACCGGGGAGCTGTTTTTT.

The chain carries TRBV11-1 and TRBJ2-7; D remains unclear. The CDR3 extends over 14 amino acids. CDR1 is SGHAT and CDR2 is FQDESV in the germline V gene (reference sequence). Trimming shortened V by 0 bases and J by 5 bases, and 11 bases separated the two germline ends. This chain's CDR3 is CASSLAPRVDEQYF. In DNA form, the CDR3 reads TGTGCCAGCAGCTTAGCGCCCCGGGTGGACGAGCAGTACTTC. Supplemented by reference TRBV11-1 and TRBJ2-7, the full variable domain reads EAEVAQSPRYKITEKSQAVAFWCDPISGHATLYWYRQILGQGPELLVQFQDESVVDDSQLPKDRFSAERLKGVDSTLKIQPAELGDSAMYLCASSLAPRVDEQYFGPGTRLTVT.

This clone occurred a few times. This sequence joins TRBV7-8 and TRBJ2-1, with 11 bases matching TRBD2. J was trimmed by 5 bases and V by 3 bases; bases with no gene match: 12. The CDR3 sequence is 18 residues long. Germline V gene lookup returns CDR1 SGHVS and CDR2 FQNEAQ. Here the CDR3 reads CASSLEQVAGGQDNEQFF. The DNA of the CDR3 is TGTGCCAGCAGCTTGGAACAAGTAGCGGGAGGGCAGGACAATGAGCAGTTCTTC.

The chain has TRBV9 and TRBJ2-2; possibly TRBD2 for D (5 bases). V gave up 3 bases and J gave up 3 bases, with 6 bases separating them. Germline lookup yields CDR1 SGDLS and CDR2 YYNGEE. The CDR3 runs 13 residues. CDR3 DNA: TGTGCCAGCAGCGCCGGGGACACCGGGGAGCTGTTTTTT. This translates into CASSAGDTGELFF.

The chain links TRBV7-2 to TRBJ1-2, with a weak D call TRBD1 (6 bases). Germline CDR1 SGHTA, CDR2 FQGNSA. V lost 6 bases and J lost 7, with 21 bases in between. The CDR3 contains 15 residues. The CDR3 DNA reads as TGTGCCAGCAGTTTCGAAAGTGACAGGCTTGGTGGCTACACCTTC. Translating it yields CASSFESDRLGGYTF.

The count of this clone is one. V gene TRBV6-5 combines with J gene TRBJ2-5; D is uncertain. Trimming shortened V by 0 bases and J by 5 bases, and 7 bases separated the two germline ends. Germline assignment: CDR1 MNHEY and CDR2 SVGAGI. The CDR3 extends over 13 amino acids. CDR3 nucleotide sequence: TGTGCCAGCAGTTACTCTCGAAGGGAGACCCAGTACTTC. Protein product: CASSYSRRETQYF.

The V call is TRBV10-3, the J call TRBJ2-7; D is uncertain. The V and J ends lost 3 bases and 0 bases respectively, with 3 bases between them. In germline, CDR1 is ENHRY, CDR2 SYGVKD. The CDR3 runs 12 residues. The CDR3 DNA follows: TGTGCCATCAGTGACGCCTCCTACGAGCAGTACTTC. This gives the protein CAISDASYEQYF.

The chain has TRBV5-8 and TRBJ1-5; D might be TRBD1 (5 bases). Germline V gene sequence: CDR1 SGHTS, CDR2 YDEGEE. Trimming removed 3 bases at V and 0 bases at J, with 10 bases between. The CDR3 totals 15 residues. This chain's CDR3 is CASSWRGFSNQPQHF. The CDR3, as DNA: TGTGCCAGCAGCTGGAGGGGTTTTAGCAATCAGCCCCAGCATTTT.

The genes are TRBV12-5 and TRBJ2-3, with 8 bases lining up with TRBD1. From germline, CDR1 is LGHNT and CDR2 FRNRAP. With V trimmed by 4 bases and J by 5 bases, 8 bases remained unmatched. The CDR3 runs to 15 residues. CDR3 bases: TGTGCTAGTGGTTCCCCCCGACAGGGGAAAGATACGCAGTATTTT. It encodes CASGSPRQGKDTQYF.

CDR3 sequence: CASSSGTRSIGELFF. The CDR3 DNA reads TGTGCCAGCTCCAGCGGGACTAGGAGTATCGGGGAGCTGTTTTTT. This chain links TRBV2 with TRBJ2-2, with 8 bases identical to TRBD2. In germline, CDR1 is SNHLY, CDR2 FYNNEI. The CDR3 contains 15 residues. The junction had 12 bases not matched to a gene; V was cut back by 8 bases and J by 7 bases.

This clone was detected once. The CDR3 coding sequence is TGTGCCAGCCCATCGGGGGGCGCGAGCACAGATACGCAGTATTTT. Translating it yields CASPSGGASTDTQYF. This chain connects TRBV18 to TRBJ2-3, with a tentative D call TRBD2 (7 bases). The CDR3 is 15 residues long. Trimming removed 8 bases from V and 0 bases from J, with 15 bases in between. Germline CDR1 is KGHSH and CDR2 is LQKENI.

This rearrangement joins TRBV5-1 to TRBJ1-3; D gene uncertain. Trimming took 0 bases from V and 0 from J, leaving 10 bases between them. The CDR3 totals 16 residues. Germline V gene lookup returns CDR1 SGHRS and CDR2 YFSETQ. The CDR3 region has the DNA TGCGCCAGCAGCTTGGGACGGCCGGACTCTGGAAACACCATATATTTT. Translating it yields CASSLGRPDSGNTIYF. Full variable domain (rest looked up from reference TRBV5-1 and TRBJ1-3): KAGVTQTPRYLIKTRGQQVTLSCSPISGHRSVSWYQQTPGQGLQFLFEYFSETQRNKGNFPGRFSGRQFSNSRSEMNVSTLELGDSALYLCASSLGRPDSGNTIYFGEGSWLTVV.

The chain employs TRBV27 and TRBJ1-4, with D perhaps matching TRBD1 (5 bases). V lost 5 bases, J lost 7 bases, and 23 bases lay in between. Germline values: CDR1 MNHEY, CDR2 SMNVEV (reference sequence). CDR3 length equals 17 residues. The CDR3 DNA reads TGTGCCAGCAGTCCAGAAGGGGACGTTAGTCCTGGTGAAAAACTGTTTTTT. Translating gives CASSPEGDVSPGEKLFF.

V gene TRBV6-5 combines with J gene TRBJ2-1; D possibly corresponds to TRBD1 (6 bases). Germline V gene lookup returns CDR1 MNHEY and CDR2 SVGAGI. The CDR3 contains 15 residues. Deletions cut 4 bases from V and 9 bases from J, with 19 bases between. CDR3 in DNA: TGTGCCAGCAGTTCACTGGACAGCATGTCCGGTGAGCAGTTCTTC. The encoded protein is CASSSLDSMSGEQFF.

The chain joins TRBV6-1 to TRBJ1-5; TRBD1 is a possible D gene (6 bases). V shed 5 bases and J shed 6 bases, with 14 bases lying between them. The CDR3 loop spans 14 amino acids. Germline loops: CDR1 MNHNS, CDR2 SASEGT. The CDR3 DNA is TGTGCCAGCAGTACAGGACAGTCGATTCAGCCCCAGCATTTT. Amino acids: CASSTGQSIQPQHF.

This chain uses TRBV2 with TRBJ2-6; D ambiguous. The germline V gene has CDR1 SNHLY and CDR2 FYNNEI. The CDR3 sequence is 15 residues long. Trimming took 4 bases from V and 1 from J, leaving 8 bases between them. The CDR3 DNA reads TGTGCCAGCAGTGGACTGGGTTCTGGGGCCAACGTCCTGACTTTC. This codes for CASSGLGSGANVLTF. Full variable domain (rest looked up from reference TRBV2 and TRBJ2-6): EPEVTQTPSHQVTQMGQEVILRCVPISNHLYFYWYRQILGQKVEFLVSFYNNEISEKSEIFDDQFSVERPDGSNFTLKIRSTKLEDSAMYFCASSGLGSGANVLTFGAGSRLTVL.

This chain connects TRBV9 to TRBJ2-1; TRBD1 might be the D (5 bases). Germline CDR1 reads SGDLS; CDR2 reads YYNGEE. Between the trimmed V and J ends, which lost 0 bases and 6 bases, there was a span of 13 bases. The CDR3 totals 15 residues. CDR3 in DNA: TGTGCCAGCAGCGTAGGTAGCAGGGCCCCCAATGAGCAGTTCTTC. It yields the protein CASSVGSRAPNEQFF.

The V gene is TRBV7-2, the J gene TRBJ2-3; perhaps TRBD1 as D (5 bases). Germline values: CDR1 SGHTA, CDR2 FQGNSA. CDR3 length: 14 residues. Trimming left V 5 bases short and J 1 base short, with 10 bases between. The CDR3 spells CASSRWGGTDTQYF. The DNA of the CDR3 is TGTGCCAGCAGCAGATGGGGCGGCACAGATACGCAGTATTTT. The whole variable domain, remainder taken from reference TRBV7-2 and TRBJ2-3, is GAGVSQSPSNKVTEKGKDVELRCDPISGHTALYWYRQSLGQGLEFLIYFQGNSAPDKSGLPSDRFSAERTGGSVSTLTIQRTQQEDSAVYLCASSRWGGTDTQYFGPGTRLTVL.

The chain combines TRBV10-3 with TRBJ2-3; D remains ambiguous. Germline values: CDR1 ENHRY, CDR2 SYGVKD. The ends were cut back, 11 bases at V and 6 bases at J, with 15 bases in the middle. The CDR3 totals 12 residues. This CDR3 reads CAVSARADTQYF. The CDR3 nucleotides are TGTGCCGTTTCTGCTAGGGCGGATACGCAGTATTTT.